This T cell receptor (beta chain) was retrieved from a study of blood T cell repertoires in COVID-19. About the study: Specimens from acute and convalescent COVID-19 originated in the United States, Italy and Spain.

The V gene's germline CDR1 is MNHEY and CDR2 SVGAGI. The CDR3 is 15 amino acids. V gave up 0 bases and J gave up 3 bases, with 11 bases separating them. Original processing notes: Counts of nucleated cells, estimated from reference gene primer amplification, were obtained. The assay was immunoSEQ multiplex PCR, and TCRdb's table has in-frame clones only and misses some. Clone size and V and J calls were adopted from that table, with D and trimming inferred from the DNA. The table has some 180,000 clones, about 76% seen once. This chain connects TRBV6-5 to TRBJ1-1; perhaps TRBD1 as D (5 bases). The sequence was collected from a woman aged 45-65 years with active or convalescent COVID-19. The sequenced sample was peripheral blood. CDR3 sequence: CASSYSGAPDTEAFF. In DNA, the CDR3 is TGTGCCAGCAGTTACTCAGGGGCCCCTGACACTGAAGCTTTCTTT.